Following are 17 T cell receptor beta chains from one sample sequenced in a study of blood T cell repertoires in COVID-19. The table came from immunoSEQ multiplex PCR; TCRdb's copy has only in-frame clones and leaves some out. Counted here are about 140,000 clones, approximately 80% occurring once; the ten biggest clones make up around 5%. Material: peripheral blood. The source of these receptors is a woman between 45 and 65 years old with acute or convalescent COVID-19.

The chain combines TRBV5-6 with TRBJ2-7; TRBD1 might be the D (5 bases). The CDR3 extends over 13 amino acids. Germline CDR1 and CDR2: SGHDT and YYEEEE. Trimming cost V 2 bases and J 4 bases, with 10 bases left between them. In nucleotides, the CDR3 is TGTGCCAGCAGCTTCAGGGTGTCTTACGAGCAGTACTTC. It specifies CASSFRVSYEQYF.

This chain joins TRBV18 and TRBJ1-2; 9 bases agree with TRBD1. The CDR3 is 14 residues long. The J segment lost 4 bases and the V segment lost 3 bases, leaving 3 bases of the junction unmatched. CDR1 and CDR2 from the germline V gene are KGHSH and LQKENI. In DNA, the CDR3 is TGTGCCAGCTCACCGGGACAGGGCGGCTATGGCTACACCTTC. Its protein is CASSPGQGGYGYTF. The full variable domain, its missing parts supplied by reference TRBV18 and TRBJ1-2, is NAGVMQNPRHLVRRRGQEARLRCSPMKGHSHVYWYRQLPEEGLKFMVYLQKENIIDESGMPKERFSAEFPKEGPSILRIQQVVRGDSAAYFCASSPGQGGYGYTFGSGTRLTVV.

This CDR3 is CASSRTVLNEKLFF. The CDR3 DNA reads TGTGCCAGCAGTCGAACGGTACTAAATGAAAAACTGTTTTTT. The chain recombines TRBV6-5 with TRBJ1-4; D not certain. The CDR3 covers 14 residues. Trimming shortened V by 5 bases and J by 5 bases, and 12 bases separated the two germline ends. CDR1 is MNHEY and CDR2 is SVGAGI in the germline V gene.

The gene calls are TRBV20-1 and TRBJ1-1; D ambiguous. The germline gives CDR1 DFQATT, CDR2 SNEGSKA (reference sequence). The V gene lost 3 bases and the J gene lost 11 bases, with 10 bases spanning the gap. The CDR3 is made up of 10 amino acids. In DNA, the CDR3 is TGCAGTGCTAGCGGCACGGGGGCTTTCTTT. It encodes CSASGTGAFF.

In its sample, this clone was seen once. This chain joins TRBV7-8 and TRBJ2-1; 7 bases align to TRBD2. This CDR3 is built from 13 residues. From germline, CDR1 is SGHVS and CDR2 FQNEAQ. The V segment lost 5 bases and the J segment 6 bases; nucleotides outside the gene matches: 4. Here the CDR3 DNA reads TGTGCCAGCAGCATTACTAGCGTCAATGAGCAGTTCTTC. It is translated as CASSITSVNEQFF.

This chain connects TRBV5-5 to TRBJ2-7; D remains unclear. Germline CDR1 is SGHKS and CDR2 is YYEKEE (reference sequence). The CDR3 loop spans 12 amino acids. Trimming removed 1 base from V and 3 bases from J, with 5 bases in between. The DNA for the CDR3 is TGTGCCAGCAGCTTGATCAGCTACGAGCAGTACTTC. The encoded protein is CASSLISYEQYF.

The chain joins TRBV24-1 to TRBJ2-5, with a tentative D call TRBD1 (6 bases). This CDR3 has 15 amino acids. Trimming removed 5 bases from V and 5 bases from J, with 17 bases in between. Germline V gene lookup returns CDR1 KGHDR and CDR2 SFDVKD. CDR3 nucleotide sequence: TGTGCCACCAGTGTTGGGGCAGGGGCTGGGGAGACCCAGTACTTC. Translating it yields CATSVGAGAGETQYF.

The J gene is TRBJ2-7, the V gene TRBV18; TRBD2 agrees at 7 bases. The CDR3 is made up of 14 amino acids. V was clipped by 5 bases and J by 5 bases; unmatched bases: 9. Germline lookup yields CDR1 KGHSH and CDR2 LQKENI. The CDR3 region is CASSFREEAHEQYF. CDR3 coding DNA: TGTGCCAGCTCATTCCGGGAGGAGGCCCACGAGCAGTACTTC.

The chain couples TRBV4-2 to TRBJ1-2, with TRBD1 as a possible D gene (6 bases). CDR3 length equals 14 residues. V was clipped by 4 bases and J by 2 bases, with 11 bases between them. Germline-derived CDR1 and CDR2 are LGHNA and YNFKEQ. The CDR3 is CASSPRGGNYGYTF. CDR3 nucleotide sequence: TGTGCCAGCAGCCCTCGAGGGGGAAACTATGGCTACACCTTC.

The chain has TRBV7-6 and TRBJ1-2, with 8 bases fitting TRBD1. Germline-derived CDR1 and CDR2 are SGHVS and FNYEAQ. This CDR3 contains 13 residues. The junction had 8 bases not matched to a gene; V was cut back by 5 bases and J by 9 bases. CDR3 residues: CASSEGQAARYTF. The CDR3 DNA is TGTGCCAGCAGCGAGGGACAGGCAGCGCGCTACACCTTC.

The chain is built from TRBV19 and TRBJ2-7; TRBD1 matches 7 bases. Germline CDR1 reads LNHDA; CDR2 reads SQIVND (reference sequence). CDR3 length: 13 amino acids. With V trimmed by 8 bases and J by 0 bases, 4 bases remained unmatched. The CDR3 is CASGTVTSYEQYF. CDR3 nucleotide sequence: TGTGCCAGTGGGACAGTAACCTCCTACGAGCAGTACTTC.

This clone appeared once. The chain is built from TRBV20-1 and TRBJ1-5; D uncertain. Trimming shortened V by 6 bases and J by 0 bases, and 12 bases separated the two germline ends. This CDR3 region has 14 residues. Germline lookup yields CDR1 DFQATT and CDR2 SNEGSKA (reference sequence). Written as DNA, the CDR3 is TGCAGTGCCAGTTCTGAGTTTAGCAATCAGCCCCAGCATTTT. Encoded protein: CSASSEFSNQPQHF.

In DNA form, the CDR3 reads TGCAGTGCTAGTTTACTGGGGCTCTACAATGAGCAGTTCTTC. Encoded protein: CSASLLGLYNEQFF. The genes are TRBV20-1 and TRBJ2-1; perhaps TRBD1 as D (5 bases). CDR1 DFQATT and CDR2 SNEGSKA come from the germline V gene (reference sequence). CDR3 length: 14 residues. Trimming took off 3 bases at V and 3 bases at J, with 12 bases between the two ends.

The rearrangement joins TRBV7-3 to TRBJ1-6; TRBD1 matches at 7 bases. V lost 5 bases to trimming and J lost 0 bases; unmatched junction nucleotides: 4. This CDR3 spans 16 amino acids. Germline assignment: CDR1 SGHTA and CDR2 FQGTGA. The CDR3 region has the DNA TGTGCCAGCAGCCAAGGGGGCCGCTCCTATAATTCACCCCTCCACTTT. Translating gives CASSQGGRSYNSPLHF. The full variable domain, rest sourced from reference TRBV7-3 and TRBJ1-6, is GAGVSQTPSNKVTEKGKYVELRCDPISGHTALYWYRQSLGQGPEFLIYFQGTGAADDSGLPNDRFFAVRPEGSVSTLKIQRTERGDSAVYLCASSQGGRSYNSPLHFGNGTRLTVT.

V gene TRBV30 combines with J gene TRBJ1-5, with a weak D call TRBD1 (6 bases). The ends were cut back, 3 bases at V and 6 bases at J, with 12 bases in the middle. The CDR3 length is 13 residues. The germline V gene encodes CDR1 GTSNPN and CDR2 SVGIG (reference sequence). The CDR3 loop is CAWSPNRAQPQHF. The CDR3 coding sequence is TGTGCCTGGAGCCCTAACAGGGCTCAGCCCCAGCATTTT.

There are a few counts of this clone. The chain uses TRBV14 and TRBJ1-6, with 7 bases identical to TRBD1. CDR1 is SGHDN and CDR2 is FVKESK in the germline V gene. The CDR3 has 15 residues. V lost 1 base to trimming and J lost 10 bases; unmatched junction nucleotides: 7. This chain's CDR3 is CASSQGSRGASPLHF. The CDR3 DNA reads as TGTGCCAGCAGCCAAGGGTCCAGGGGGGCCTCACCCCTCCACTTT.

This clone was counted only a few times. V gene TRBV4-3 combines with J gene TRBJ2-2; 11 nucleotides agree with TRBD1. Germline values: CDR1 LGHNA, CDR2 YSLEER. The CDR3 has 15 residues. V shed 4 bases and J 4 bases; nucleotides not matched to a gene: 2. CDR3: CASSLGTGGTGELFF. Here the CDR3 DNA reads TGCGCCAGCAGCCTGGGGACAGGGGGCACCGGGGAGCTGTTTTTT.